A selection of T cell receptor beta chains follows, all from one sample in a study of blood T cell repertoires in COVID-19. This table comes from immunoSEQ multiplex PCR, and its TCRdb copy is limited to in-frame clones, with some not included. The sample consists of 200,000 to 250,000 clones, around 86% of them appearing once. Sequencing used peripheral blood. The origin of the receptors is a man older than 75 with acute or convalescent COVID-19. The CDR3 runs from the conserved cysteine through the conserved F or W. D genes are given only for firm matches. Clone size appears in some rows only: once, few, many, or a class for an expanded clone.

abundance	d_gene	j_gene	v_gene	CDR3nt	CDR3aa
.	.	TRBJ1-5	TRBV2	TGTGCCAGCACCCCGACCGGGTCGGCGAATCAGCCCCAGCATTTT	CASTPTGSANQPQHF
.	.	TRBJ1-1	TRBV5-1	TGCGCCAGCAGCTTGAACGGGAGGACGAACACTGAAGCTTTCTTT	CASSLNGRTNTEAFF
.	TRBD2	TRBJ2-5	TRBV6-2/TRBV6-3	TGTGCCAGCAGTTACGGTCTAGCGGGGGGGTACGAGACCCAGTACTTC	CASSYGLAGGYETQYF
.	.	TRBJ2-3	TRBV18	TGTGCCAGCTCTCCCCTGCCAGGGGGGAGCACAGATACGCAGTATTTT	CASSPLPGGSTDTQYF
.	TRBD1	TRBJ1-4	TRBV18	TGTGCCAGCTCACCGTTCTTAGGGACAGATATTAATGAAAAACTGTTTTTT	CASSPFLGTDINEKLFF
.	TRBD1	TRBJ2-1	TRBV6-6	TGTGCCAGCACGCTACAGGGGACCTACAATGAGCAGTTCTTC	CASTLQGTYNEQFF
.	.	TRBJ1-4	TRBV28	TGTGCCAGCAGTCTGTACAAACCCGGGAGAAATGAAAAACTGTTTTTT	CASSLYKPGRNEKLFF
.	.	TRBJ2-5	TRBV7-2	TGTGCCAGCAGCTTAGCAGGGGGGGCAGAGACCCAGTACTTC	CASSLAGGAETQYF
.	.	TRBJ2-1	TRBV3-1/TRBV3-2	TGTGCCAGCAGCCACGCGACCGCAGGGATCAATGAGCAGTTCTTC	CASSHATAGINEQFF
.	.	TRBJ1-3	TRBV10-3	TGTGCCACCGTCTCGAGCTCTGGAAACACCATATATTTT	CATVSSSGNTIYF
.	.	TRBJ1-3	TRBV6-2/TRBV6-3	TGTGCCAGCAGTTACGAAGGCGGGGAGTCTGGAAACACCATATATTTT	CASSYEGGESGNTIYF
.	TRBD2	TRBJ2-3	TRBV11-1	TGTGCCAGCAGCCGAGCGGGATTCACAGATACGCAGTATTTT	CASSRAGFTDTQYF
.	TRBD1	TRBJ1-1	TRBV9	TGTGCCAGCAGCGTCGGACAGGGATTGGGGGAAGCTTTCTTT	CASSVGQGLGEAFF
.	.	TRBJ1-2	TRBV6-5	TGTGCCAGCACCCTACTGGGAGGGAACTATGGCTACACCTTC	CASTLLGGNYGYTF
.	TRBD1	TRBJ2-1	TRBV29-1	TGCAGCGTAGGACAGGGACTGACCTACAATGAGCAGTTCTTC	CSVGQGLTYNEQFF
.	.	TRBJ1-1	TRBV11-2	TGTGCCAGCAGCTTAGTAGGCGGGGGGACTGAAGCTTTCTTT	CASSLVGGGTEAFF
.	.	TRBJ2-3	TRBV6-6	TGTGCCAGCAGCGGGGAGAAGCAGTATTTT	CASSGEKQYF
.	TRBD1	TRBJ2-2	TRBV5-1	TGCGCCAGCAGCTTGGGGACAGGGGGCGCGGGGACCGGGGAGCTGTTTTTT	CASSLGTGGAGTGELFF
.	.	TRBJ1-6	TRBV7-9	TGTGCCAGCAGCCCTTCGGGTCTTTCGGTTTCACCCCTCCACTTT	CASSPSGLSVSPLHF
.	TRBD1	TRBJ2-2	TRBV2	TGTGCCAGCAGTGAGGACAGGCGCGGCACCGGGGAGCTGTTTTTT	CASSEDRRGTGELFF
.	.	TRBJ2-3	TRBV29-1	TGCAGCGTTGGAAGCGGGTCTCTCACAGATACGCAGTATTTT	CSVGSGSLTDTQYF
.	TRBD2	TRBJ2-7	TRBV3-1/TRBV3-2	TGTGCCAGCAGCCGGGGGTCTAGCGGACCCTACGAGCAGTACTTC	CASSRGSSGPYEQYF
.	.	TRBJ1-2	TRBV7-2	TGTGCCAGCAGCTTCGCGGGGGCGGGGGGCGGTGGCTACACCTTC	CASSFAGAGGGGYTF
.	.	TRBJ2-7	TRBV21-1	TGTGCCAGCAGCAAACCCCCGGGAGGTACTACGACCGAGCAGTACTTC	CASSKPPGGTTTEQYF
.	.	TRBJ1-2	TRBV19	TGTGCCAGTAGTATCTCGGCAGGGGCCAACTATGGCTACACCTTC	CASSISAGANYGYTF
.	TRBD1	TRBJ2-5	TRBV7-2	TGTGCCAGCAGCTTACCCGGGACAGGGGGAGGAAAGACCCAGTACTTC	CASSLPGTGGGKTQYF
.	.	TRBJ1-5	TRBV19	TGTGCCAGTAGTCCACAAGGGGGGCCCCAGCATTTT	CASSPQGGPQHF
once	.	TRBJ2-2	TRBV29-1	TGCAGCGTTGCCACCGGGGGGAACACCGGGGAGCTGTTTTTT	CSVATGGNTGELFF
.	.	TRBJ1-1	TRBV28	TGTGCCAGCAGGAGAATCCCTAACACTGAAGCTTTCTTT	CASRRIPNTEAFF
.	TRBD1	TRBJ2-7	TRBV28	TGTGCCAGCATCCCCACGCCGGGACAGGGTGATTGGAGGACCTACGAGCAGTACTTC	CASIPTPGQGDWRTYEQYF
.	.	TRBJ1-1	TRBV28	TGTGCCAGCAGTTCTTGGGGGGTGGGGGCTTTCTTT	CASSSWGVGAFF
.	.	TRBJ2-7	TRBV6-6	TGTGCCAGCAGTTACAACAGACCTTCATCCTACGAGCAGTACTTC	CASSYNRPSSYEQYF
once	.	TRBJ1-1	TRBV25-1	TGTGCCAGCAGAGTTGCAGGCACTGAAGCTTTCTTT	CASRVAGTEAFF
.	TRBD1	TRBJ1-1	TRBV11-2	TGTGCCAGCAGCTCGCCGACAGGGGGCAACACTGAAGCTTTCTTT	CASSSPTGGNTEAFF
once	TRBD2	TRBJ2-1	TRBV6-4	TGTGCCAGCAGTGGTAGGGAGGGGCGGGGAAGTGAGCAGTTCTTC	CASSGREGRGSEQFF
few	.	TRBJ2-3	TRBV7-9	TGTGCCAGCAGCCGTTCGGATACGCAGTATTTT	CASSRSDTQYF